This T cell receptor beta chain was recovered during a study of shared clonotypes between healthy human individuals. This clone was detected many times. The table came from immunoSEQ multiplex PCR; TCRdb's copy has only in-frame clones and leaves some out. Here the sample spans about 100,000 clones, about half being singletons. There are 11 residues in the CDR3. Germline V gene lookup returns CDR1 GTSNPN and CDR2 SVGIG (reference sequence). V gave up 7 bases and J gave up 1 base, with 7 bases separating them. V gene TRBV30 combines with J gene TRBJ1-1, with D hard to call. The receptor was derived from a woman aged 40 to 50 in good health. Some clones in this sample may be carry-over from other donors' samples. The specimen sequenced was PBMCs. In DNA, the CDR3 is TGTGCCTACAAAACGAACACTGAAGCTTTCTTT. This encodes CAYKTNTEAFF.